What follows are 17 T cell receptor beta chains derived from one specimen sequenced in a study of T-cell memory formation after mild COVID-19. MiXCR, applied by TCRdb to the 5' RACE reads, yields one record per CDR3 protein. The sample contains more than 350,000 distinct CDR3 sequences, approximately 16% of which appear only once. The sequenced sample was PBMCs or a T cell subset sorted from them (not recorded which). Receptors were obtained from a man in his late teens or twenties who had mild COVID-19 (a few samples of this study predate the infection). Cell type and time point are not known.

This sequence joins TRBV6-5 and TRBJ2-3; unclear D gene. V was pared by 6 bases and J by 2 bases, with 9 bases between. Germline CDR1 and CDR2: MNHEY and SVGAGI. The CDR3 loop spans 13 amino acids. DNA for the CDR3: TGTGCCAGCAGGCTCCTAAACACAGATACGCAGTATTTT. Translating it yields CASRLLNTDTQYF.

This clonotype was counted between two and nine times. This chain uses TRBV6-1 with TRBJ1-4, with D uncertain. CDR3 size: 14 residues. CDR1 MNHNS and CDR2 SASEGT come from the germline V gene. Trimming left V 0 bases short and J 8 bases short, with 10 bases between. The CDR3 bases are TGTGCCAGCAGTGAAGCGCGGTTCGGGGAAAAACTGTTTTTT. Its protein is CASSEARFGEKLFF.

V usage is TRBV6-1 and J usage is TRBJ1-1; D unresolved. Trimming pared 6 bases from V and 2 bases from J, leaving 10 bases between. The CDR3 totals 13 residues. The germline V gene encodes CDR1 MNHNS and CDR2 SASEGT. In DNA form, the CDR3 reads TGTGCCAGCAGACTAGCCCCTAACACTGAAGCTTTCTTT. Protein sequence: CASRLAPNTEAFF.

This rearrangement joins TRBV24-1 to TRBJ1-1, with D tentatively TRBD1 (5 bases). Germline CDR1 and CDR2: KGHDR and SFDVKD. The CDR3 is made up of 13 amino acids. V lost 10 bases to trimming and J lost 1 base, with 12 bases between them. In DNA form, the CDR3 reads TGTGCCACACAAGGACACTCGAACACTGAAGCTTTCTTT. This encodes CATQGHSNTEAFF.

The genes are TRBV4-3 and TRBJ2-5; 13 bases match TRBD2. Germline values: CDR1 LGHNA, CDR2 YSLEER. J was trimmed by 8 bases and V by 3 bases; bases with no gene match: 6. The CDR3 is 15 residues long. CDR3 sequence reads: CASSHEGTSGATQYF. CDR3 DNA sequence: TGCGCCAGCAGCCACGAGGGGACTAGCGGGGCCACCCAGTACTTC.

This chain joins TRBV10-2 and TRBJ2-7, with 10 positions matching TRBD1. V was pared by 11 bases and J by 3 bases, with 4 bases of the junction left unmatched. CDR1 is WSHSY and CDR2 is SAAADI in the germline V gene. This CDR3 has 12 residues. In DNA form, the CDR3 reads TGCGCCGGGGGACAGGGGTACTACGAGCAGTACTTC. Translated, it gives CAGGQGYYEQYF.

V and J are TRBV7-9 and TRBJ2-5, with 11 bases aligning to TRBD2. The CDR3 is 16 amino acids. Germline CDR1 is SEHNR and CDR2 is FQNEAQ (reference sequence). The junction had 12 bases not matched to a gene; V was cut back by 5 bases and J by 7 bases. CDR3 loop: CASSRNTLSGGATQYF. In DNA, the CDR3 is TGTGCCAGCAGCCGAAACACCCTTAGCGGGGGGGCGACCCAGTACTTC.

The J gene is TRBJ1-4, the V gene TRBV7-2; D not resolved. V shed 5 bases and J shed 5 bases, with 15 bases lying between them. The CDR3 is made up of 15 amino acids. The germline CDR1 and CDR2 sequences are SGHTA and FQGNSA. The CDR3 region is CASSARTVLNEKLFF. CDR3 in DNA: TGTGCCAGCAGCGCCAGGACGGTTCTGAATGAAAAACTGTTTTTT.

This clonotype was recorded at least ten times. The rearrangement joins TRBV4-2 to TRBJ1-1; D not certain. With 3 bases removed from V and 0 bases from J, the gap between germline ends came to 17 bases. This CDR3 comprises 17 residues. CDR1 and CDR2 (germline): LGHNA, YNFKEQ. CDR3 sequence reads: CASSHQPVGIMNTEAFF. As DNA, the CDR3 is TGTGCCAGCAGCCACCAACCTGTGGGAATTATGAACACTGAAGCTTTCTTT.

This chain uses TRBV20-1 with TRBJ2-5; TRBD2 aligns across 9 bases. The V segment lost 2 bases and the J segment 4 bases; nucleotides outside the gene matches: 5. In germline, CDR1 is DFQATT, CDR2 SNEGSKA (reference sequence). The CDR3 covers 14 residues. The CDR3 sequence: CSARLAGLGETQYF. Written as DNA, the CDR3 is TGCAGTGCTAGACTAGCGGGATTGGGAGAGACCCAGTACTTC.

A few counts support this clonotype. The chain links TRBV10-3 to TRBJ1-2, with 7 bases identical to TRBD1. Germline CDR1 reads ENHRY; CDR2 reads SYGVKD. This CDR3 region has 16 residues. Trimming took 0 bases from V and 6 from J; bases not matched to a gene: 10. The CDR3 is CAISESYLRQGDGYTF. The DNA for the CDR3 is TGTGCCATCAGTGAGTCGTACCTCAGACAGGGCGATGGCTACACCTTC.

This chain joins TRBV7-9 and TRBJ1-1, with a weak D call TRBD1 (5 bases). The ends were cut back, 7 bases at V and 3 bases at J, with 9 bases in the middle. The CDR3 loop spans 12 amino acids. Germline CDR1 reads SEHNR; CDR2 reads FQNEAQ (reference sequence). The CDR3 is CASTGTDTEAFF. The CDR3, as DNA: TGTGCCAGCACAGGGACGGACACTGAAGCTTTCTTT.

The sample holds a few counts of this clonotype. The chain has TRBV9 and TRBJ1-5, with D tentatively TRBD1 (6 bases). Germline CDR1 is SGDLS and CDR2 is YYNGEE. Trimming shortened V by 4 bases and J by 4 bases, and 15 bases separated the two germline ends. The CDR3 extends over 15 amino acids. This CDR3 is CASSPGVSFNQPQHF. As DNA, the CDR3 is TGTGCCAGCAGCCCAGGGGTGAGCTTTAATCAGCCCCAGCATTTT.

This clonotype was counted a few times. The chain carries TRBV6-1 and TRBJ1-5; D is ambiguous. This CDR3 has 16 residues. Germline V gives CDR1 MNHNS, CDR2 SASEGT. Trimming removed 0 bases at V and 2 bases at J, with 11 bases between. The CDR3 coding sequence is TGTGCCAGCAGTGAAGCGAGAACAAGGGGCAATCAGCCCCAGCATTTT. Amino acids: CASSEARTRGNQPQHF.

CDR3 in DNA: TGTGCCAGCAGTTTCGGTGGGAGTACCGAGCAGTACTTC. It encodes CASSFGGSTEQYF. The chain couples TRBV27 to TRBJ2-7, with D maybe TRBD2 (5 bases). CDR1 MNHEY and CDR2 SMNVEV come from the germline V gene (reference sequence). Trimming took off 3 bases at V and 6 bases at J, with 12 bases between the two ends. The CDR3 sequence is 13 residues long.

This clonotype showed up just a few times. The chain employs TRBV7-9 and TRBJ2-3, with D hard to call. With 6 bases removed from V and 6 bases from J, the gap between germline ends came to 7 bases. In germline, CDR1 is SEHNR, CDR2 FQNEAQ (reference sequence). This CDR3 spans 11 amino acids. The CDR3 spells CASRRRDTQYF. CDR3 DNA: TGTGCCAGCAGGAGACGGGATACGCAGTATTTT.

The V call is TRBV5-1, the J call TRBJ2-3, with D unresolved. CDR3 length: 15 residues. The V gene lost 4 bases and the J gene lost 0 bases, with 12 bases spanning the gap. Germline V gene data show CDR1 as SGHRS and CDR2 as YFSETQ. This chain's CDR3 is CASSEWRMSTDTQYF. The CDR3 DNA reads as TGCGCCAGCAGCGAGTGGCGGATGAGCACAGATACGCAGTATTTT. The complete variable domain, with remaining parts taken from reference TRBV5-1 and TRBJ2-3, reads KAGVTQTPRYLIKTRGQQVTLSCSPISGHRSVSWYQQTPGQGLQFLFEYFSETQRNKGNFPGRFSGRQFSNSRSEMNVSTLELGDSALYLCASSEWRMSTDTQYFGPGTRLTVL.